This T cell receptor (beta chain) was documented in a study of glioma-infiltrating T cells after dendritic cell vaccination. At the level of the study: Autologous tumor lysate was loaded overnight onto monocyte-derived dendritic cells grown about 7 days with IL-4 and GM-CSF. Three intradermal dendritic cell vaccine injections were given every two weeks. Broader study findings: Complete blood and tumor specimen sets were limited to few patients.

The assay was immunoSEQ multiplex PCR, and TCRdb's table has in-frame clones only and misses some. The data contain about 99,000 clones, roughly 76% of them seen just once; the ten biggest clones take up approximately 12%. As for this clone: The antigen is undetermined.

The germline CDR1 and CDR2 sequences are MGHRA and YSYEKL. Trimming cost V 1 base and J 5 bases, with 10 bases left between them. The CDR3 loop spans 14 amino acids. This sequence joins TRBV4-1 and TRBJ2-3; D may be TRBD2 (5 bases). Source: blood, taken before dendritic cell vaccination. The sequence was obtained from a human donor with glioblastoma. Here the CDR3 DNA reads TGCGCCAGCAGCCAAGGGACCCGGGAAGATACGCAGTATTTT. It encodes CASSQGTREDTQYF.